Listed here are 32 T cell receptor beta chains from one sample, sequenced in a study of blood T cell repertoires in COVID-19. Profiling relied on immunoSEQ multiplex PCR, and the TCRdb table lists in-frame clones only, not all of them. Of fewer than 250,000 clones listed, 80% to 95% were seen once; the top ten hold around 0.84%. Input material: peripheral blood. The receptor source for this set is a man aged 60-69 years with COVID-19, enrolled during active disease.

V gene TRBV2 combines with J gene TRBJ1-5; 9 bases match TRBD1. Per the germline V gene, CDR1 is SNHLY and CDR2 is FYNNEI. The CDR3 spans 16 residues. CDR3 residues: CGKRTGDVYSNQPQHF. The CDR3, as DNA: TGTGGTAAAAGGACAGGGGACGTCTATAGCAATCAGCCCCAGCATTTT.

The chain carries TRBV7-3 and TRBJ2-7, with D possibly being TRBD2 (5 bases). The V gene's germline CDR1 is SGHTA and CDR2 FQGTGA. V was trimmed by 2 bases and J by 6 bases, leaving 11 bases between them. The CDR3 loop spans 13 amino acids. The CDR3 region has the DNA TGTGCCAGCAGCTTATCAGGACTGGCCGAGCAGTACTTC. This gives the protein CASSLSGLAEQYF.

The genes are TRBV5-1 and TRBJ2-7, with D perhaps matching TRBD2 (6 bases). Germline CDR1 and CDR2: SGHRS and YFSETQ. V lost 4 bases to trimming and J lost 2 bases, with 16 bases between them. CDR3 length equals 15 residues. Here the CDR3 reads CASSVAGLPAYEQYF. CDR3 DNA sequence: TGCGCCAGCAGCGTGGCGGGACTCCCCGCCTACGAGCAGTACTTC.

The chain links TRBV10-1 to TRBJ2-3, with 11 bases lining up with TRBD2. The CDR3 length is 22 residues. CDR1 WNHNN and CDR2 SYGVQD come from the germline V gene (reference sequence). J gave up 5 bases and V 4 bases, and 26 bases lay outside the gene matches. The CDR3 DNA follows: TGCGCCAGCAGTGGTGGGGTGCTACTAGCGGGGGACCTAGCGGGATTTCTAGATACGCAGTATTTT. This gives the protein CASSGGVLLAGDLAGFLDTQYF.

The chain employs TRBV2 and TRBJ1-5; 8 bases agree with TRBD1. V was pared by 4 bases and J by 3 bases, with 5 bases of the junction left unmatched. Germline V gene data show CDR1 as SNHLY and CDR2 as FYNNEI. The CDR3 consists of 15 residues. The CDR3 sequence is CASSAGTGTNQPQHF. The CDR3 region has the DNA TGTGCCAGCAGTGCCGGGACAGGAACCAATCAGCCCCAGCATTTT.

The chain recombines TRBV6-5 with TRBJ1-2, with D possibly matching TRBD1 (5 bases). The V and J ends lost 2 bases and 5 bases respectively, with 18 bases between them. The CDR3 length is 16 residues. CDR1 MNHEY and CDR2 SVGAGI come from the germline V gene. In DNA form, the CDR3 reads TGTGCCAGCAGTTACCCCGCTCAGGGAGGCGGTTATGGCTACACCTTC. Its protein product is CASSYPAQGGGYGYTF.

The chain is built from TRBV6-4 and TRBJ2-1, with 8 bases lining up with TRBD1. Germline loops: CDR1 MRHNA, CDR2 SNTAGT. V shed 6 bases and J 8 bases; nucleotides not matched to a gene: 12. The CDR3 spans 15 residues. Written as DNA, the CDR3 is TGTGCCAGCAGCCCGGGTGCAGGGGGCAACTATGAGCAGTTCTTC. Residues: CASSPGAGGNYEQFF.

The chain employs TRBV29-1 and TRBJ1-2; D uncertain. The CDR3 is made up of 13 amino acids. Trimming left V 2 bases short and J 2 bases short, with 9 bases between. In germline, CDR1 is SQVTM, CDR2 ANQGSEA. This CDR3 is CSVEFPENYGYTF. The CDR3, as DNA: TGCAGCGTTGAATTTCCAGAAAACTATGGCTACACCTTC.

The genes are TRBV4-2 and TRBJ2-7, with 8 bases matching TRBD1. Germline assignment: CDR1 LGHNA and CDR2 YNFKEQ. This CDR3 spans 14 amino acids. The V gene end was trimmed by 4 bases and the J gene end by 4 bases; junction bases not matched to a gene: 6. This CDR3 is CASSLGQGGYEQYF. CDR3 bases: TGTGCCAGCAGCCTCGGACAGGGAGGTTACGAGCAGTACTTC.

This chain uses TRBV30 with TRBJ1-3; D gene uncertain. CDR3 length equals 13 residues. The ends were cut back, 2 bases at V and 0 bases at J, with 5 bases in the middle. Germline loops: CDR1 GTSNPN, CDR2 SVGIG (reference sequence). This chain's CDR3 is CAWSPSSGNTIYF. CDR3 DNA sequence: TGTGCCTGGAGTCCCAGCTCTGGAAACACCATATATTTT.

The CDR3 loop is CATGDRAPRYGYTF. The CDR3 DNA follows: TGTGCCACCGGGGACAGGGCCCCCCGCTATGGCTACACCTTC. This rearrangement joins TRBV19 to TRBJ1-2; 9 positions match TRBD1. V lost 10 bases to trimming and J lost 4 bases; unmatched junction nucleotides: 10. CDR1 and CDR2 (germline): LNHDA, SQIVND (reference sequence). The CDR3 is 14 residues long. Full variable domain (remainder filled in from reference TRBV19 and TRBJ1-2): DGGITQSPKYLFRKEGQNVTLSCEQNLNHDAMYWYRQDPGQGLRLIYYSQIVNDFQKGDIAEGYSVSREKKESFPLTVTSAQKNPTAFYLCATGDRAPRYGYTFGSGTRLTVV.

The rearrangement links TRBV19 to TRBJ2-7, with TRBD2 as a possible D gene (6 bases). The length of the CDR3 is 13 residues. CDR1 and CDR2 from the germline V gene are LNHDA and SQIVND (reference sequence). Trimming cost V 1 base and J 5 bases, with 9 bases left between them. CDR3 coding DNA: TGTGCCAGTAGTATAGGCGGAGGGGACGAGCAGTACTTC. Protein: CASSIGGGDEQYF.

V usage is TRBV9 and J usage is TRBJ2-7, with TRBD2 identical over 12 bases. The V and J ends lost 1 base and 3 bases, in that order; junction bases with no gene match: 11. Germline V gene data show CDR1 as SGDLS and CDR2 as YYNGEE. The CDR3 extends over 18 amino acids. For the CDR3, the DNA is TGTGCCAGCAGCGTAAGCCCGGCACTAGCGGGGGGACACTACGAGCAGTACTTC. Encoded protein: CASSVSPALAGGHYEQYF.

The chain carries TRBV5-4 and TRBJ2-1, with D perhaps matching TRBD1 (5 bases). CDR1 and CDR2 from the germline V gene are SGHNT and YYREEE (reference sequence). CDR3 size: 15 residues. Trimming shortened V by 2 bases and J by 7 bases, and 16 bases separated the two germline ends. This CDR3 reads CASSFSGARRNEQFF. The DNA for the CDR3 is TGTGCCAGCAGCTTCTCTGGGGCCAGAAGGAATGAGCAGTTCTTC.

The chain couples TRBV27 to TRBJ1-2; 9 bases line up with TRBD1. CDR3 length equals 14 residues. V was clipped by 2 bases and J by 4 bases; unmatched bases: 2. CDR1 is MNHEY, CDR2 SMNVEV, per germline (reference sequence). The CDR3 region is CASSLVGQGYGYTF. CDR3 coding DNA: TGTGCCAGCAGTTTAGTGGGACAGGGCTATGGCTACACCTTC.

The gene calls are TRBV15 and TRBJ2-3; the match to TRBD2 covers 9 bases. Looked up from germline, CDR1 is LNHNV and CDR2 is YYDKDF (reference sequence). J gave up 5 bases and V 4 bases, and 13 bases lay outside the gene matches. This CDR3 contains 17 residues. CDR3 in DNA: TGTGCCACCAGCATCAAATTAGCGGGAGTTGATCAAGATACGCAGTATTTT. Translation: CATSIKLAGVDQDTQYF. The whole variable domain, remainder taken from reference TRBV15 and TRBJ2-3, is DAMVIQNPRYQVTQFGKPVTLSCSQTLNHNVMYWYQQKSSQAPKLLFHYYDKDFNNEADTPDNFQSRRPNTSFCFLDIRSPGLGDTAMYLCATSIKLAGVDQDTQYFGPGTRLTVL.

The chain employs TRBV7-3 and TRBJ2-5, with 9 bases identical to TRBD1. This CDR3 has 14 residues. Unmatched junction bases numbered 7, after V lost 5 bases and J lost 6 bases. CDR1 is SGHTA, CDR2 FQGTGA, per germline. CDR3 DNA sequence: TGTGCCAGCAGCCCCGGGACAGGGTCAAAGACCCAGTACTTC. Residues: CASSPGTGSKTQYF.

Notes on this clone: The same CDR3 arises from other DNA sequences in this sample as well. CDR3 DNA sequence: TGTGCCAGTAGTATCAGGGGCAATCAGCCCCAGCATTTT. It encodes CASSIRGNQPQHF. V and J are TRBV19 and TRBJ1-5; a possible D gene is TRBD1 (5 bases). Germline CDR1 is LNHDA and CDR2 is SQIVND (reference sequence). Trimming left V 3 bases short and J 2 bases short, with 5 bases between. The CDR3 is 13 residues long. Together with reference TRBV19 and TRBJ1-5, the CDR3 gives the full variable domain: DGGITQSPKYLFRKEGQNVTLSCEQNLNHDAMYWYRQDPGQGLRLIYYSQIVNDFQKGDIAEGYSVSREKKESFPLTVTSAQKNPTAFYLCASSIRGNQPQHFGDGTRLSIL.

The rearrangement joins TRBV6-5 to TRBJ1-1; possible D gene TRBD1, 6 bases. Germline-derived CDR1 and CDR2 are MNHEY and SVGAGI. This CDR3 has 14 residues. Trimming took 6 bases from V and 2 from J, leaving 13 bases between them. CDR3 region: CASRKVQGNTEAFF. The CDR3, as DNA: TGTGCCAGCAGGAAAGTACAGGGAAACACTGAAGCTTTCTTT.

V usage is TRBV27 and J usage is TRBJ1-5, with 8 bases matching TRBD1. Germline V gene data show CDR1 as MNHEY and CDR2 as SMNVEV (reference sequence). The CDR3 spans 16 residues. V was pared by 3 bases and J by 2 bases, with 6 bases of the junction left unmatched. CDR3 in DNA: TGTGCCAGCAGTTTGACAGGGGTTGGCGGCAATCAGCCCCAGCATTTT. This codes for CASSLTGVGGNQPQHF.

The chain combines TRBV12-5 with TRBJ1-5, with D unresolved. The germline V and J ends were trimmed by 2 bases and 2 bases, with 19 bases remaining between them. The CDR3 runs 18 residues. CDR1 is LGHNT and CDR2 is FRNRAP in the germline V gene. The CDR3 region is CASGLTATRRSGNQPQHF. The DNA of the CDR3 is TGTGCTAGTGGTTTGACTGCGACCAGGAGGTCGGGCAATCAGCCCCAGCATTTT.

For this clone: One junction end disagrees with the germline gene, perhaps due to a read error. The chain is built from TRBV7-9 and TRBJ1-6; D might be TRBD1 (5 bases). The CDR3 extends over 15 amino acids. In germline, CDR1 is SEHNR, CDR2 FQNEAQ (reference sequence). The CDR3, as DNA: TGTGCCAGCAGCTTCTCCGGCGGGGCGGGTTCACCCCTTCACTTT. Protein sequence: CASSFSGGAGSPLHF.

CDR3 loop: CASSLGSPSYEQYF. Here the CDR3 DNA reads TGCGCCAGCAGCCTCGGGAGTCCATCCTACGAGCAGTACTTC. The chain couples TRBV5-1 to TRBJ2-7; D perhaps matches TRBD2 (6 bases). V was shortened by 4 bases and J by 1 base, with 12 bases between the two germline ends. This CDR3 is 14 amino acids long. Germline V gene data show CDR1 as SGHRS and CDR2 as YFSETQ.

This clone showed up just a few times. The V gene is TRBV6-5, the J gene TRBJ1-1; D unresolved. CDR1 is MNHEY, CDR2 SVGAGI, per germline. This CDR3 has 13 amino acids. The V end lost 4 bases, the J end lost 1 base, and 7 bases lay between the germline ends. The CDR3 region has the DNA TGTGCCAGCAGTTTCCCGGGGAACACTGAAGCTTTCTTT. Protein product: CASSFPGNTEAFF.

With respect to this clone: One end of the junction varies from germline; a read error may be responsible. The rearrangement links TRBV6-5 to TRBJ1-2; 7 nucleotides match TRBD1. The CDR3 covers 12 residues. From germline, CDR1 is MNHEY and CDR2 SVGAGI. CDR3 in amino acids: CASSSTGQVACF. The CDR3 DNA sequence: TGTGCCAGCAGTTCCACCGGACAGGTTGCCTGCTTC.

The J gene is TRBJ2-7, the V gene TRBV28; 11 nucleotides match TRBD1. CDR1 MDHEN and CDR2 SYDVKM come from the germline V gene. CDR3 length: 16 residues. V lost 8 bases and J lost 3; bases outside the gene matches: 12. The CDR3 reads CASPPGQGAGLYEQYF. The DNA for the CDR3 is TGTGCCAGCCCCCCCGGACAGGGGGCCGGGCTCTACGAGCAGTACTTC.

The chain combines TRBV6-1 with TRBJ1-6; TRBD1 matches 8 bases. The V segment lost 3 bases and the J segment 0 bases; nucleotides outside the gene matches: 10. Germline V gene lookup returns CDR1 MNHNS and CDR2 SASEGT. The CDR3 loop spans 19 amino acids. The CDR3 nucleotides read TGTGCCAGCAGTGACAGGGGGCGTTGGGGAAGCTCCTATAATTCACCCCTCCACTTT. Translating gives CASSDRGRWGSSYNSPLHF.

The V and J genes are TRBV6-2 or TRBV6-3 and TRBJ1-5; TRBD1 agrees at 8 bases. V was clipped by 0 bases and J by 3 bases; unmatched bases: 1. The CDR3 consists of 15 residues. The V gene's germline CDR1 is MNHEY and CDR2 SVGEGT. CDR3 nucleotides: TGTGCCAGCAGTTACTCGACAGGGGTCAATCAGCCCCAGCATTTT. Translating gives CASSYSTGVNQPQHF.

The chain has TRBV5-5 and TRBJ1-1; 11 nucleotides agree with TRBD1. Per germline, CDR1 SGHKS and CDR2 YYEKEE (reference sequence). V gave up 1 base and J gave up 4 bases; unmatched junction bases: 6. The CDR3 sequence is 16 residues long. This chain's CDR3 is CASSLKGTGGGTEAFF. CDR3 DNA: TGTGCCAGCAGCTTGAAAGGGACAGGGGGAGGCACTGAAGCTTTCTTT.

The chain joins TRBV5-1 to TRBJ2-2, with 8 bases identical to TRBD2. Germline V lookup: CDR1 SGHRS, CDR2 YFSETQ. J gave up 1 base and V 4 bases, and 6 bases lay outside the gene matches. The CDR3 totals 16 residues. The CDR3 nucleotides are TGCGCCAGCAGCCCAGCGGCGGGGGGGAACACCGGGGAGCTGTTTTTT. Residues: CASSPAAGGNTGELFF. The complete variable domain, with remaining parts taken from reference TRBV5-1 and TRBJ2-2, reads KAGVTQTPRYLIKTRGQQVTLSCSPISGHRSVSWYQQTPGQGLQFLFEYFSETQRNKGNFPGRFSGRQFSNSRSEMNVSTLELGDSALYLCASSPAAGGNTGELFFGEGSRLTVL.

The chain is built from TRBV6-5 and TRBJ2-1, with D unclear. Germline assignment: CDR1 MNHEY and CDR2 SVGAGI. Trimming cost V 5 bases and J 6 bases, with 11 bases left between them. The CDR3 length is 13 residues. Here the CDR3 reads CASSTLGLNEQFF. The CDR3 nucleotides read TGTGCCAGCAGTACCCTTGGGCTCAATGAGCAGTTCTTC.

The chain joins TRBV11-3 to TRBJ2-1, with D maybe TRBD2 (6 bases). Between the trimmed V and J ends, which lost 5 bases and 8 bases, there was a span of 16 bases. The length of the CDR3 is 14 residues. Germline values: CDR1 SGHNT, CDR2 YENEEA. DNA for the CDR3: TGTGCCAGCAGCGGGACTGAGCATCCCTATGAGCAGTTCTTC. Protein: CASSGTEHPYEQFF.